Listed below are T cell receptor beta chains from one sample, sequenced in a study of cytomegalovirus exposure and HLA in healthy donors. Measured with immunoSEQ multiplex PCR; TCRdb has only the in-frame clones, and not every one. This sample has around 140,000 clones, with approximately 80% found just once. Material for sequencing was PBMCs. The receptors were gathered from a female donor in good health and CMV-seronegative. CDR3s include the opening cysteine and the closing phenylalanine or tryptophan. A D gene is named only where the DNA matches it firmly. Size is omitted from some rows. Given values are once, few, many or a class for expanded clones.

TRBJ2-3,-,-,TRBV5-1,CASSYRRESYRTDTQYF,TGCGCCAGCAGCTATAGGAGGGAATCGTATCGAACAGATACGCAGTATTTT
TRBJ1-1,-,-,TRBV20-1,CSASPVTEAFF,TGCAGTGCTAGCCCTGTCACTGAAGCTTTCTTT
TRBJ2-7,TRBD2,few,TRBV7-9,CASSLEGIGTSEQYF,TGTGCCAGCAGCTTAGAGGGGATTGGGACTAGCGAGCAGTACTTC
TRBJ2-5,TRBD1,-,TRBV14,CASSQDRGTGLQETQYF,TGTGCCAGCAGCCAAGATAGAGGGACAGGACTTCAAGAGACCCAGTACTTC
TRBJ2-7,-,once,TRBV5-4,CASSQGVAAKFNYEQYF,TGTGCCAGCAGCCAGGGAGTAGCGGCAAAATTCAACTACGAGCAGTACTTC
TRBJ1-2,-,-,TRBV6-1,CASSESGGYGYTF,TGTGCCAGCAGTGAATCCGGTGGCTATGGCTACACCTTC
TRBJ2-3,-,once,TRBV6-1,CASRPGASTDTQYF,TGTGCCAGCAGACCAGGGGCTAGCACAGATACGCAGTATTTT
TRBJ1-1,-,-,TRBV6-6,CASSRPREEAFF,TGTGCCAGCAGTCGCCCCAGGGAAGAGGCTTTCTTT
TRBJ2-7,TRBD1,-,TRBV15,CATSKRGQGIAHEQYF,TGTGCCACCAGCAAAAGGGGACAGGGAATTGCCCACGAGCAGTACTTC
TRBJ2-1,TRBD2,-,TRBV6-6,CASSYWTSGGRNEQFF,TGTGCCAGCAGTTACTGGACTAGCGGGGGCCGAAATGAGCAGTTCTTC
TRBJ1-2,-,-,TRBV6-5,CASSSPGLNYGYTF,TGTGCCAGCTCATCCCCAGGGCTTAACTATGGCTACACCTTC
TRBJ1-5,-,-,TRBV10-1,CASSESRGDNQPQHF,TGCGCCAGCAGTGAGAGCAGGGGCGACAATCAGCCCCAGCATTTT
TRBJ1-4,-,-,TRBV19,CASSPWGQANEKLFF,TGTGCCAGTAGTCCATGGGGGCAGGCTAATGAAAAACTGTTTTTT
TRBJ2-7,TRBD1,-,TRBV7-9,CASSFSGGSQYEQYF,TGTGCCAGCAGCTTTTCAGGGGGCAGCCAGTACGAGCAGTACTTC
TRBJ1-1,-,-,TRBV30,CAWRRGQEAFF,TGTGCCTGGAGACGGGGTCAGGAAGCTTTCTTT
TRBJ1-1,-,few,TRBV14,CASTGIRNMNTEAFF,TGTGCCAGCACAGGGATCCGAAACATGAACACTGAAGCTTTCTTT
TRBJ2-5,TRBD1,-,TRBV5-4,CASSSGQAQETQYF,TGTGCCAGCAGCTCCGGACAGGCACAAGAGACCCAGTACTTC
TRBJ1-5,TRBD1,-,TRBV6-1,CASERQGFNQPQHF,TGTGCCAGCGAACGACAGGGGTTCAATCAGCCCCAGCATTTT
TRBJ2-1,-,-,TRBV6-1,CASSDRDFLRNEQFF,TGTGCCAGCAGTGACCGGGACTTCCTTCGGAATGAGCAGTTCTTC
TRBJ1-1,TRBD1,-,TRBV6-1,CASHRQGPNTEAFF,TGTGCCAGCCATAGACAGGGCCCGAACACTGAAGCTTTCTTT
TRBJ1-2,TRBD1,few,TRBV6-5,CASSSGTGGYGYTF,TGTGCCAGCAGTTCCGGGACAGGCGGCTATGGCTACACCTTC
TRBJ1-1,-,-,TRBV5-6,CASSLTGTEAFF,TGTGCCAGCAGCTTGACAGGTACTGAAGCTTTCTTT
TRBJ1-1,-,few,TRBV7-8,CASSQQGMNTEAFF,TGTGCCAGCAGCCAACAGGGCATGAACACTGAAGCTTTCTTT
TRBJ1-1,TRBD1,few,TRBV19,CASSLPGGPAFF,TGTGCCAGTAGCCTTCCAGGGGGCCCCGCTTTCTTT
TRBJ2-2,TRBD2,-,TRBV19,CASSERREGDTGELFF,TGTGCCAGTAGTGAACGGCGGGAGGGGGACACCGGGGAGCTGTTTTTT
TRBJ2-7,-,-,TRBV30,CAWSVPGVPYEQYF,TGTGCCTGGAGTGTACCCGGGGTTCCCTACGAGCAGTACTTC
TRBJ1-5,-,-,TRBV28,CASSLLALRSSNQPQHF,TGTGCCAGCAGTTTATTGGCCCTTCGATCGAGCAATCAGCCCCAGCATTTT
TRBJ1-3,-,-,TRBV5-1,CASSLDQGNTIYF,TGCGCCAGCAGCTTGGATCAGGGAAACACCATATATTTT
TRBJ2-7,-,-,TRBV4-1,CASSQASQGSSYEQYF,TGCGCCAGCAGCCAAGCATCTCAGGGTTCCTCCTACGAGCAGTACTTC
TRBJ2-5,TRBD2,-,TRBV27,CASSLLGLAGQETQYF,TGTGCCAGCAGTTTATTAGGGCTAGCGGGGCAAGAGACCCAGTACTTC
TRBJ2-1,TRBD1,-,TRBV9,CASSVPPGGNAYNEQFF,TGTGCCAGCAGCGTACCCCCAGGGGGCAACGCCTACAATGAGCAGTTCTTC
TRBJ1-1,-,-,TRBV4-1,CASSQDGGARTRKAFF,TGCGCCAGCAGCCAAGATGGGGGGGCGAGGACTAGAAAAGCTTTCTTT
TRBJ1-1,TRBD1,-,TRBV28,CASSLADRGPPPEAFF,TGTGCCAGCAGTTTAGCGGACAGGGGACCCCCCCCTGAAGCTTTCTTT
TRBJ2-2,-,-,TRBV5-1,CASSYTNTGELFF,TGCGCCAGCAGCTACACGAACACCGGGGAGCTGTTTTTT
TRBJ1-3,-,-,TRBV6-5,CATHGRLGNTIYF,TGTGCCACACATGGCAGGCTCGGAAACACCATATATTTT
TRBJ1-1,-,-,TRBV7-3,CASIIPPGTIGTEAFF,TGTGCCAGCATAATCCCGCCGGGAACTATAGGCACTGAAGCTTTCTTT
TRBJ1-1,TRBD1,few,TRBV27,CASRSRTGNTEAFF,TGTGCCAGCAGATCCCGGACAGGAAACACTGAAGCTTTCTTT
TRBJ2-2,TRBD1,-,TRBV5-1,CASSSGDRVAGELFF,TGCGCCAGCAGCTCCGGAGACAGGGTGGCCGGGGAGCTGTTTTTT
TRBJ2-5,-,-,TRBV7-8,CASSPRRRGETQYF,TGTGCCAGCAGCCCCAGACGGAGGGGAGAGACCCAGTACTTC
TRBJ2-7,TRBD1,-,TRBV19,CASRAGGKGMEQYF,TGTGCCAGCCGCGCAGGGGGTAAGGGTATGGAGCAGTACTTC
TRBJ1-1,-,-,TRBV7-9,CASSATGTSRTEAFF,TGTGCCAGCAGCGCCACCGGGACATCACGCACTGAAGCTTTCTTT
TRBJ2-1,-,-,TRBV7-6,CASSLDTTNEQFF,TGTGCCAGCAGCTTAGATACAACCAATGAGCAGTTCTTC
TRBJ2-7,-,-,TRBV7-5,CARSSREQPHDRRVYEQYF,TGTGCCAGAAGTTCTCGGGAACAGCCACATGACCGGAGGGTCTACGAGCAGTACTTC
TRBJ1-1,TRBD1,-,TRBV10-2,CATSFGTEAEAFF,TGCGCCACCTCTTTCGGGACAGAAGCAGAAGCTTTCTTT
TRBJ2-7,-,-,TRBV5-1,CASHDRSYEQYF,TGCGCCAGTCACGATAGGAGCTACGAGCAGTACTTC
TRBJ2-7,-,once,TRBV11-2,CASSTVGGLSYEQYF,TGTGCCAGCAGTACCGTGGGGGGATTGTCCTACGAGCAGTACTTC
TRBJ1-2,-,-,TRBV19,CASSPGTNNGYTF,TGTGCCAGTAGCCCCGGGACAAATAATGGCTACACCTTC
TRBJ2-2,-,-,TRBV4-1,CASSQDRSYTGELFF,TGCGCCAGCAGCCAAGATCGGAGCTACACCGGGGAGCTGTTTTTT
TRBJ1-2,TRBD1,-,TRBV7-9,CASSSDRGSGYTF,TGTGCCAGCAGCTCGGACAGGGGGTCTGGCTACACCTTC
TRBJ2-5,TRBD1,-,TRBV5-1,CASSLTGGRETQYF,TGCGCCAGCAGCTTAACAGGGGGTCGGGAGACCCAGTACTTC
TRBJ1-2,-,-,TRBV5-4,CASSLDAGAGYGYTF,TGTGCCAGCAGCTTGGACGCAGGGGCAGGGTATGGCTACACCTTC
TRBJ1-5,-,-,TRBV28,CASSRTTNQPQHF,TGTGCCAGCAGTCGGACAACTAATCAGCCCCAGCATTTT
TRBJ1-2,TRBD1,-,TRBV5-1,CASSLDTGGNGYTF,TGCGCCAGCAGCTTGGATACAGGGGGCAATGGCTACACCTTC
TRBJ2-3,TRBD1,-,TRBV7-3,CASSLWGGTGGVGTDTQYF,TGTGCCAGCAGCCTGTGGGGGGGGACAGGGGGTGTCGGCACAGATACGCAGTATTTT
TRBJ1-5,-,few,TRBV6-1,CASSEGWDNNQPQHF,TGTGCCAGCAGTGAAGGGTGGGACAACAATCAGCCCCAGCATTTT
TRBJ1-2,TRBD1,-,TRBV6-1,CASTPTGQGLYGYTF,TGTGCCAGCACCCCTACAGGACAGGGACTCTATGGCTACACCTTC
TRBJ2-3,-,-,TRBV7-2,CASSLLGSTDTQYF,TGTGCCAGCAGCTTACTCGGGAGCACAGATACGCAGTATTTT